This is a list of T cell receptor beta chains from one sample in a study of CD8 T cells in Susac syndrome. MiXCR, run by TCRdb on the immunoSEQ multiplex PCR reads, gives a single entry per CDR3 protein. This table holds around 230,000 distinct CDR3 sequences, 90% to 97% found once. The sequenced material came from CD4+ T cells from PBMCs. These receptors came from a human donor with Susac syndrome. CDR3s include the opening cysteine and the closing phenylalanine or tryptophan. The order of the fields is D gene, clone size, V gene, J gene, CDR3 DNA, CDR3 protein. D genes are given only for firm matches. Clone size is given for some rows only: seen once, a few or many times, or a class if the clone is expanded.

D: TRBD2
size: .
V: TRBV11-2
J: TRBJ2-1
DNA: TGTGCCAGCAGCTACGGGGGGAGCTCCTACAATGAGCAGTTCTTC
CDR3: CASSYGGSSYNEQFF

D: .
size: .
V: TRBV5-1
J: TRBJ2-1
DNA: TGCGCCAGCAGCTCCGGGAGAGCAACAGGTGACAATGAGCAGTTCTTC
CDR3: CASSSGRATGDNEQFF

D: TRBD1
size: once
V: TRBV6-1
J: TRBJ1-5
DNA: TGTGCCAGTAAAGCTGCGGGACAGGGTGAAAATCAGCCCCAGCATTTT
CDR3: CASKAAGQGENQPQHF

D: TRBD1
size: .
V: TRBV6-6
J: TRBJ1-5
DNA: TGTGCCAGCGGGGACAGCTATCAGCCCCAGCATTTT
CDR3: CASGDSYQPQHF

D: .
size: few
V: TRBV12-3/TRBV12-4
J: TRBJ2-7
DNA: TGTGCTAGCAGTCCTGGGGGCTACGAGCAGTACTTC
CDR3: CASSPGGYEQYF

D: .
size: .
V: TRBV20-1
J: TRBJ2-5
DNA: TGCAGCCTTCTTCCCCACCAAGAGACCCAGTACTTC
CDR3: CSLLPHQETQYF

D: .
size: .
V: TRBV6-5
J: TRBJ2-7
DNA: TGTGCCACCAGTTCCCGACAGTCCTACGAGCAGTACTTC
CDR3: CATSSRQSYEQYF

D: TRBD2
size: .
V: TRBV9
J: TRBJ2-7
DNA: TGTGCCAGCAGCGTAGCCCCGGGGGGACTAGTGGAGCAGTACTTC
CDR3: CASSVAPGGLVEQYF

D: TRBD1
size: .
V: TRBV2
J: TRBJ1-2
DNA: TGTGCCAGCAGCGCGACAGGGGCTGAGGGCTACACCTTC
CDR3: CASSATGAEGYTF

D: TRBD1
size: .
V: TRBV27
J: TRBJ1-2
DNA: TGTGCCAGCAAGATAACTGGGACAGGGCTCTATGGCTACACCTTC
CDR3: CASKITGTGLYGYTF

D: TRBD1
size: .
V: TRBV20-1
J: TRBJ1-2
DNA: TGCAGTGCTACGGGGGGGACAGGAAGAGTCTATGGCTACACCTTC
CDR3: CSATGGTGRVYGYTF

D: .
size: .
V: TRBV29-1
J: TRBJ2-1
DNA: TGCAGCGTTGTAACCTACAATGAGCAGTTCTTC
CDR3: CSVVTYNEQFF

D: .
size: .
V: TRBV30
J: TRBJ1-4
DNA: TGTGCCTGGAATCCGGACGTCGGGGAGTGGGGACTGTTTTTT
CDR3: CAWNPDVGEWGLFF

D: .
size: .
V: TRBV4-2
J: TRBJ1-1
DNA: TGTGCCAGCAGGGGGAGGGACCTCATTACGAACACTGAAGCTTTCTTT
CDR3: CASRGRDLITNTEAFF

D: .
size: once
V: TRBV11-1
J: TRBJ2-2
DNA: TGTGCCAGCAGCTTGGTTGGATGGAGAGCCGGGGAGCTGTTTTTT
CDR3: CASSLVGWRAGELFF

D: TRBD1
size: .
V: TRBV2
J: TRBJ2-3
DNA: TGTGCCAGCAGATTCGGCTGGGACAGGGTCTCAGATACGCAGTATTTT
CDR3: CASRFGWDRVSDTQYF

D: .
size: .
V: TRBV20-1
J: TRBJ1-2
DNA: TGCAGTGCTAGTCTTCGCAGGGATGGCTACACCTTC
CDR3: CSASLRRDGYTF

D: TRBD2
size: once
V: TRBV5-1
J: TRBJ2-7
DNA: TGCGCCAGCAGCTTGGTCCGGGAGGGCTACGAGCAGTACTTC
CDR3: CASSLVREGYEQYF

D: TRBD1
size: .
V: TRBV12-3/TRBV12-4
J: TRBJ2-7
DNA: TGTGCCAGCAGTTTCCTCAAGCTCCGGGACAGGGGTAACGAGCAGTACTTC
CDR3: CASSFLKLRDRGNEQYF

D: TRBD2
size: .
V: TRBV4-2
J: TRBJ2-2
DNA: TGTGCCAGCAGCCAAGATCAGCCTAGCGGGAACACCGGGGAGCTGTTTTTT
CDR3: CASSQDQPSGNTGELFF

D: .
size: .
V: TRBV20-1
J: TRBJ2-2
DNA: TGCAGTGCTAGGTCACTTGGACAGAACACCGGGGAGCTGTTTTTT
CDR3: CSARSLGQNTGELFF

D: TRBD2
size: .
V: TRBV29-1
J: TRBJ2-6
DNA: TGCAGCGTCGCACACGGGGGGAACTCTGGGGCCAACGTCCTGACTTTC
CDR3: CSVAHGGNSGANVLTF

D: .
size: .
V: TRBV12-5
J: TRBJ2-5
DNA: TGTGCTAGTGGTTCTCTCGCAGGGCCCGCTACTCCCCAGTACTTC
CDR3: CASGSLAGPATPQYF

D: TRBD2
size: .
V: TRBV6-5
J: TRBJ2-1
DNA: TGTGCCAGCAGGCCTCCGGGACTACCATACAATGAGCAGTTCTTC
CDR3: CASRPPGLPYNEQFF

D: TRBD2
size: .
V: TRBV4-2
J: TRBJ2-7
DNA: TGTGCCAGCAGCCAAGAGCGTCCTACCAAACTGTATAGCGGGAGGAGTGGCTACGAGCAGTACTTC
CDR3: CASSQERPTKLYSGRSGYEQYF

D: .
size: .
V: TRBV29-1
J: TRBJ2-1
DNA: TGCAGCGTCGAACCACCGGGCCTCTCCTACAATGAGCAGTTCTTC
CDR3: CSVEPPGLSYNEQFF

D: .
size: .
V: TRBV19
J: TRBJ1-5
DNA: TGTGCCAGTAGTATCTGGGGGTCCGGCAATCAGCCCCAGCATTTT
CDR3: CASSIWGSGNQPQHF

D: TRBD1
size: .
V: TRBV9
J: TRBJ2-3
DNA: TGTGCCAGCAGCCCACAGGGACAGCGCACAGATACGCAGTATTTT
CDR3: CASSPQGQRTDTQYF

D: TRBD1
size: .
V: TRBV29-1
J: TRBJ1-2
DNA: TGCAGCGTACCCAGGGGGGACTATGGCTACACCTTC
CDR3: CSVPRGDYGYTF

D: .
size: once
V: TRBV29-1
J: TRBJ1-5
DNA: TGCAGCGTTGAACCCAGAACCGATAGCAATCAGCCCCAGCATTTT
CDR3: CSVEPRTDSNQPQHF

D: TRBD1
size: .
V: TRBV5-1
J: TRBJ2-5
DNA: TGCGCCAGCAGCCAAACCAGACAGGGTTTGGAAGAGACCCAGTACTTC
CDR3: CASSQTRQGLEETQYF

D: .
size: .
V: TRBV29-1
J: TRBJ2-7
DNA: TGCAGCGTTGAAGCTGGACAAGCCTACGAGCAGTACTTC
CDR3: CSVEAGQAYEQYF

D: .
size: .
V: TRBV7-2
J: TRBJ2-1
DNA: TGTGCCAGCAGCCCCGACAAAGGCTACAATGAGCAGTTCTTC
CDR3: CASSPDKGYNEQFF

D: .
size: .
V: TRBV29-1
J: TRBJ2-3
DNA: TGCAGCACCAGAAGGGTAGCTAGCACAGATACGCAGTATTTT
CDR3: CSTRRVASTDTQYF

D: TRBD1
size: .
V: TRBV4-1
J: TRBJ1-2
DNA: TGCGCCAGCAGCCCTGGACAGGGGAGGAGTTGGGGCTACACCTTC
CDR3: CASSPGQGRSWGYTF

D: TRBD1
size: .
V: TRBV30
J: TRBJ1-2
DNA: TGTGCCTGGAGTGTAGGAGGGGGCGCTGATGGCTACACCTTC
CDR3: CAWSVGGGADGYTF